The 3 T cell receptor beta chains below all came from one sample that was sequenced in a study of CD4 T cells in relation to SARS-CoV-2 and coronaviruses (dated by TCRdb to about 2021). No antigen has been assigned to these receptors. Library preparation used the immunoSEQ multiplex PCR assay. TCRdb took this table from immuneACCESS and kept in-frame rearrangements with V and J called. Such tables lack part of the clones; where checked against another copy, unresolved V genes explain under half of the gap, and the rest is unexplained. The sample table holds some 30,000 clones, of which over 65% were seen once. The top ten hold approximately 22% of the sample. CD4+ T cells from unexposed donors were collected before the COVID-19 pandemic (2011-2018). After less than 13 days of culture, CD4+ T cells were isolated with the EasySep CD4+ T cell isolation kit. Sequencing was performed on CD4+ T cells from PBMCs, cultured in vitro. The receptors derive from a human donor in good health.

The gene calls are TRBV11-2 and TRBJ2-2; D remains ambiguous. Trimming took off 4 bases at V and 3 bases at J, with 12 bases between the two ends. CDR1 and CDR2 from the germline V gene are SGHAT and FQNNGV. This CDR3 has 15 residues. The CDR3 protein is CASSSLDTYTGELFF. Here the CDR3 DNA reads TGTGCCAGCAGCTCTCTCGACACCTACACCGGGGAGCTGTTTTTT. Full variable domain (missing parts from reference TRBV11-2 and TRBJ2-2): EAGVAQSPRYKIIEKRQSVAFWCNPISGHATLYWYQQILGQGPKLLIQFQNNGVVDDSQLPKDRFSAERLKGVDSTLKIQPAKLEDSAVYLCASSSLDTYTGELFFGEGSRLTVL.

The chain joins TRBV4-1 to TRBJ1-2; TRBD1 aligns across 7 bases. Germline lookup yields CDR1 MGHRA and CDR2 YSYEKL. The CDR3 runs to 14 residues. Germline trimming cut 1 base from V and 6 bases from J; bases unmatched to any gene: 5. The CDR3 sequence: CASSQADRRDGYTF. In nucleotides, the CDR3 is TGCGCCAGCAGCCAAGCGGACAGGAGGGATGGCTACACCTTC.

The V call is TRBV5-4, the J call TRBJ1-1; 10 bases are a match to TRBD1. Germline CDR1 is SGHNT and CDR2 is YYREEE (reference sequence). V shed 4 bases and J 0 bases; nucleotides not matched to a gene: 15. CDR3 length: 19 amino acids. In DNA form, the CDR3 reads TGTGCCAGCAGCGGGACAGGGGTTCCGTCTCCTCAACTGAACACTGAAGCTTTCTTT. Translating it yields CASSGTGVPSPQLNTEAFF.